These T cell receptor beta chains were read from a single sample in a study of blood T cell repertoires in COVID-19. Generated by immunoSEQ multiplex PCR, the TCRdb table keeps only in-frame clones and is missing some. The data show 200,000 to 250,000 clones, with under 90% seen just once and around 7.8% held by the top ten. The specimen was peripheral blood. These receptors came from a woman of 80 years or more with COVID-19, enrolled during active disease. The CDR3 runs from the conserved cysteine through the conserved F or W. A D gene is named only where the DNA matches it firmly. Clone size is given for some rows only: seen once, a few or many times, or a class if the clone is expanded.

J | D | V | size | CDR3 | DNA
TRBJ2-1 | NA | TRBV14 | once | CASSSRVLGYNEQFF | TGTGCCAGCAGCTCACGTGTCCTCGGCTACAATGAGCAGTTCTTC
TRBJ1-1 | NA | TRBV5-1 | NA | CASREGVMNTEAFF | TGCGCCAGCAGGGAGGGCGTCATGAACACTGAAGCTTTCTTT
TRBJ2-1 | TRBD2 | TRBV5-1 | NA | CASTLWGGGGSYNEQFF | TGCGCCAGCACCCTATGGGGGGGCGGGGGGTCCTACAATGAGCAGTTCTTC
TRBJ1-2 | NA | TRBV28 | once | CASSRVAGYTF | TGTGCCAGCAGTCGGGTCGCGGGCTACACCTTC
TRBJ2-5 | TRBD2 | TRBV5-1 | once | CASSPGLAIQKETQYF | TGCGCCAGCAGCCCGGGACTAGCGATACAAAAAGAGACCCAGTACTTC
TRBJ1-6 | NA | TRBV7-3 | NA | CASSLRAADNSPLHF | TGTGCCAGCAGCTTAAGGGCAGCTGATAATTCACCCCTCCACTTT
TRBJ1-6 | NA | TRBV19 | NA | CASSGAPHGPLHF | TGTGCCAGTAGTGGAGCCCCCCACGGACCCCTCCACTTT
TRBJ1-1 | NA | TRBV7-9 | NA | CASSLDVMGTEAFF | TGTGCCAGCAGCTTAGATGTGATGGGCACAGAAGCTTTCTTT
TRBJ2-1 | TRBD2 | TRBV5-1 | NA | CASSSPPRLAGQVTEQFF | TGCGCCAGCAGCAGCCCCCCACGACTAGCGGGACAGGTGACTGAGCAGTTCTTC
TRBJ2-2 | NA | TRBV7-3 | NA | CASSSPGAGELFF | TGTGCCAGCAGCTCCCCGGGGGCCGGGGAGCTGTTTTTT
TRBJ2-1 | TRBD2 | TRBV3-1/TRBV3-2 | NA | CASSQDSGLAGSSEQFF | TGTGCCAGCAGCCAAGATTCTGGACTAGCGGGATCGTCGGAGCAGTTCTTC
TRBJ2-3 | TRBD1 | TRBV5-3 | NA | CARSPRTGVDDTQYF | TGTGCCAGAAGCCCCAGGACAGGGGTTGATGATACGCAGTATTTT
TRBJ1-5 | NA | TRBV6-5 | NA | CASSYLLQPQHF | TGTGCCAGCAGTTACTTATTACAGCCCCAGCATTTT
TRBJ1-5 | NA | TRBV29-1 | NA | CSVSGGVSNQPQHF | TGCAGCGTGTCGGGGGGGGTTAGCAATCAGCCCCAGCATTTT
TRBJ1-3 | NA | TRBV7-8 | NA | CASSLRGRVSGNTIYF | TGTGCCAGCAGCTTAAGGGGAAGGGTCTCTGGAAACACCATATATTTT
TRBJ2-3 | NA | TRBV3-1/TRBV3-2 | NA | CASRFSDTQYF | TGTGCCAGCAGGTTCTCAGATACGCAGTATTTT
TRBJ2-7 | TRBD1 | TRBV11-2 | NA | CASSWRITGTGGNEQYF | TGTGCCAGCAGCTGGAGAATAACCGGGACAGGGGGCAACGAGCAGTACTTC
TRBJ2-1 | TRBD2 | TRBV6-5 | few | CASSYSIPGGGNEQFF | TGTGCCAGCAGTTACTCGATTCCTGGGGGGGGGAATGAGCAGTTCTTC
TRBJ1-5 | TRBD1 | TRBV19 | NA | CATRQGPTNQPQHF | TGTGCCACACGACAGGGGCCTACTAATCAGCCCCAGCATTTT
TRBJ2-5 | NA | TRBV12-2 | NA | CASRADRVYETQYF | TGTGCAAGTCGAGCCGACAGGGTTTATGAGACCCAGTACTTC
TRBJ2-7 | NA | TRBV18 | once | CASSPADEQYF | TGTGCCAGCTCACCGGCCGACGAGCAGTACTTC
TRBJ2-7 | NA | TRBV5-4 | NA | CASSFPSNAGYEQYF | TGTGCCAGCAGCTTTCCTTCTAACGCAGGTTACGAGCAGTACTTC
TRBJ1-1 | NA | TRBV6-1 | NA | CASSEGGGREAFF | TGTGCCAGCAGTGAAGGGGGGGGGCGCGAAGCTTTCTTT
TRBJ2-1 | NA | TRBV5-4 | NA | CASSLVASLYNEQFF | TGTGCCAGCAGCTTGGTGGCTAGTCTGTACAATGAGCAGTTCTTC
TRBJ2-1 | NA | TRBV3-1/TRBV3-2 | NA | CASSQGRDSQGFF | TGTGCCAGCAGCCAGGGACGGGACTCTCAGGGGTTCTTC
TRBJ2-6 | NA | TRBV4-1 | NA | CASSQDTVAGANVLTF | TGCGCCAGCAGCCAAGATACAGTTGCTGGGGCCAACGTCCTGACTTTC
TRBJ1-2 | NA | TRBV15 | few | CATSTRTGQGYTF | TGTGCCACCAGCACCCGAACAGGGCAGGGCTACACCTTC
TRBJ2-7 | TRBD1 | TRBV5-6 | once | CASSLSWTGGSYEQYF | TGTGCCAGCAGCTTGTCGTGGACAGGGGGCTCCTACGAGCAGTACTTC
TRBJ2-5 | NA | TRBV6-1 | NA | CASSEAPAETQYF | TGTGCCAGCAGTGAAGCCCCTGCGGAGACCCAGTACTTC
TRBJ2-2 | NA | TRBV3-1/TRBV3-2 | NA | CASSQGWTNTNTGELFF | TGTGCCAGCAGCCAAGGGTGGACTAACACGAACACCGGGGAGCTGTTTTTT
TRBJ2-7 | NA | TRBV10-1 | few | CASSEDPPRGFYEQYF | TGCGCCAGCAGTGAGGACCCCCCTAGGGGGTTCTACGAGCAGTACTTC
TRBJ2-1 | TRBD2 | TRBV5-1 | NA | CASSPGLEIGEQFF | TGCGCCAGCAGCCCGGGACTAGAGATAGGTGAGCAGTTCTTC
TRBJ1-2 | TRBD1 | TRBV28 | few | CASSLGAGGIRKDGYTF | TGTGCCAGCAGTTTGGGGGCAGGGGGCATAAGGAAAGATGGCTACACCTTC
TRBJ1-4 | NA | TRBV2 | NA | CASIGEANEKLFF | TGTGCCAGCATTGGGGAGGCTAATGAAAAACTGTTTTTT
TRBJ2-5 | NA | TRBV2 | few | CASGGNTQYF | TGTGCCAGCGGAGGGAACACCCAGTACTTC
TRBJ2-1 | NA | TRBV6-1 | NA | CASSEVPFTGLSYNEQFF | TGTGCCAGCAGTGAAGTTCCCTTTACAGGCTTGTCCTACAATGAGCAGTTCTTC
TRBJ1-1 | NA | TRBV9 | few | CASSVAVNTEAFF | TGTGCCAGCAGCGTAGCAGTGAACACTGAAGCTTTCTTT
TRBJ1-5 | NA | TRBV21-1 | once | CASSYPSGFRNQPQHF | TGTGCCAGCAGCTACCCTTCCGGGTTTCGCAATCAGCCCCAGCATTTT
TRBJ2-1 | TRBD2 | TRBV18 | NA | CASSPPGLAGAIINEQFF | TGTGCCAGCTCACCACCGGGACTAGCGGGGGCGATAATTAATGAGCAGTTCTTC
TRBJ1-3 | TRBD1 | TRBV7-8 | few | CASSPQGASGNTIYF | TGTGCCAGCAGCCCACAGGGGGCCTCTGGAAACACCATATATTTT
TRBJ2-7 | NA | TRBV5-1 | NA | CASSLLYSNSMYEQYF | TGCGCCAGCAGCTTGTTGTACTCCAATTCTATGTACGAGCAGTACTTC
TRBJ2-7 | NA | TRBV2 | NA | CASSGQQTTREQYF | TGTGCCAGCAGCGGACAGCAAACTACGAGGGAGCAGTACTTC
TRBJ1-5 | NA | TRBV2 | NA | CASTPGGGQPQHF | TGTGCCAGCACCCCGGGGGGGGGTCAGCCCCAGCATTTT
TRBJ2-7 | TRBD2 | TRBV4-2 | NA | CASSQEIAGGFYEQYF | TGTGCCAGCAGCCAAGAGATAGCGGGGGGGTTCTACGAGCAGTACTTC
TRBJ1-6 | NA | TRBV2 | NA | CATQWTAPQSSYNSPLHF | TGTGCCACCCAGTGGACAGCACCTCAAAGCTCCTATAATTCACCCCTCCACTTT
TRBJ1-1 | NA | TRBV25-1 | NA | CASSEHQGGNEAFF | TGTGCCAGCAGTGAACATCAGGGAGGTAATGAAGCTTTCTTT
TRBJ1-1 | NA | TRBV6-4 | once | CASRREVGTEAFF | TGTGCCAGCCGGAGAGAAGTCGGCACTGAAGCTTTCTTT
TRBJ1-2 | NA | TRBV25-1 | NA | CASSSRGYTF | TGTGCCAGCAGTTCTCGGGGCTACACCTTC
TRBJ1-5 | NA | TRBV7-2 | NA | CASSLGRLQPQHF | TGTGCCAGCAGCTTAGGGAGACTTCAGCCCCAGCATTTT
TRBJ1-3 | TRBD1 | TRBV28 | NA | CASRVTGTAGNTIYF | TGTGCCAGCAGAGTGACCGGGACAGCTGGAAACACCATATATTTT
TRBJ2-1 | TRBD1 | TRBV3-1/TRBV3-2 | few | CASSQRGSRTGHNGFF | TGTGCCAGCAGCCAAAGAGGGTCCCGGACAGGACACAATGGGTTCTTC
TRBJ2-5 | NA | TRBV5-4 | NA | CASSWGSVRETQYF | TGTGCCAGCAGCTGGGGTAGCGTTAGGGAGACCCAGTACTTC
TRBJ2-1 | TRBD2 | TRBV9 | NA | CASSEEGLADEQFF | TGTGCCAGCAGCGAGGAGGGACTAGCGGATGAGCAGTTCTTC
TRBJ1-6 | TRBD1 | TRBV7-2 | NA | CASSLSDRVNSPLHF | TGTGCCAGCAGCTTGTCGGACAGGGTTAATTCACCCCTCCACTTT
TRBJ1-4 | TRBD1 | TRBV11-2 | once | CASSWTGTGGYTNEKLFF | TGTGCCAGCAGCTGGACCGGGACAGGAGGATACACTAATGAAAAACTGTTTTTT
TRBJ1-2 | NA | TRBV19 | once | CASREAGWANGYTF | TGTGCCAGTAGAGAAGCAGGGTGGGCCAATGGCTACACCTTC
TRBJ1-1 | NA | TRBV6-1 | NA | CASSEAWPAGSEAFF | TGTGCCAGCAGTGAAGCATGGCCTGCAGGGTCTGAAGCTTTCTTT
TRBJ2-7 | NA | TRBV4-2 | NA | CASSLFSRGSSYEQYF | TGTGCCAGCAGCCTTTTCTCGCGGGGCAGCTCCTACGAGCAGTACTTC
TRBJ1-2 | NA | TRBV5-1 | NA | CASSLDAGGDGYTF | TGCGCCAGCAGCTTGGATGCGGGAGGTGATGGCTACACCTTC